This TCR beta chain derives from a study of T-cell memory formation after mild COVID-19. Study-wide background: Most TCR clusters belonged to a single donor.

Trimming stripped 2 bases from V and 1 base from J, with 12 bases between. The CDR3 is made up of 15 amino acids. Germline CDR1 and CDR2: SGHTA and FQGNSA. With constant-segment primers, 5'RACE yielded cDNA libraries of TCR alpha and TCR beta that carried sample barcodes and UMIs. TCRdb reprocessed the 5' RACE reads with MiXCR, giving one entry per CDR3 protein. Here the sample spans under 250,000 distinct CDR3 sequences, about 10% being singletons. Comment on this clonotype: Antigen: not known.

Study observations and caveats: The appearance of some responding clones in pre-infection memory suggested that cross-reactive memory joined. CD4/CD8 balance held among clones contracting day 15 to 85, and later expanders leaned CD4+.

V is TRBV7-2 and J is TRBJ2-7, with a possible D match to TRBD1 (7 bases). The sequencing input was PBMCs or a T cell subset sorted from them (not recorded which). This sequence was found in a man between 18 and 35 years old who had mild COVID-19 (a few samples of this study predate the infection). Cell type and time point are not known. The CDR3, as DNA: TGTGCCAGCAGCTTACAGGGGGGCGAATCCTACGAGCAGTACGTC. Its protein is CASSLQGGESYEQYV.